This T cell receptor (beta chain) was captured by sequencing in a study of cytomegalovirus exposure and HLA in healthy donors. The study, taken as a whole, reports: When analyzed later, the rates of TCR association showed variation by HLA locus, with DRB1 the most and HLA-C the fewest. Most CMV-associated TCR beta chains were later found to appear HLA-restricted.

PCR involved 60 Vbeta and 13 Jbeta primers. This table comes from immunoSEQ multiplex PCR, and its TCRdb copy is limited to in-frame clones, with some not included. Of under 200,000 clones listed, about four fifths were seen once; the top ten hold about 5.6%. V was trimmed by 8 bases and J by 3 bases, leaving 14 bases between them. The CDR3 extends over 14 amino acids. Germline assignment: CDR1 MNHEY and CDR2 SVGAGI. A note on this clone: Its antigen is currently unknown.

The material sequenced was PBMCs. The clonotype originates from a woman in her 30s in good health and CMV-seropositive. This chain joins TRBV6-5 and TRBJ1-5, with D hard to call. CDR3 DNA sequence: TGTGCCAGCGGAAAGGCGGGAAACAATCAGCCCCAGCATTTT. Amino acids: CASGKAGNNQPQHF.